This T cell receptor beta chain was recovered during a study of blood T cells in healthy people across ages. Whole-study context: Template switching caught about one barcoded beta molecule for each two T cells. Study-wide points: Donor CMV infection status was unknown, possibly confounding age-related changes in expanded clonotypes. Unsorted PBMC input precluded a conclusive naive versus antigen-experienced comparison.

Sample-barcoded 5' priming and a J-beta primer mix drove a second PCR of roughly 7 to 11 cycles. TCRdb passed the 5' RACE reads through MiXCR, listing each CDR3 protein once. The sample lists 1.5 million to 1.8 million distinct CDR3 sequences, approximately 43% occurring once. The CDR3 has 17 residues. The ends lost 6 bases at V and 6 bases at J; junction bases unmatched: 8. Per germline, CDR1 ENHRY and CDR2 SYGVKD. A note on this clonotype: The antigen is undetermined.

The specimen sequenced was blood. The TCR sequence derives from a young woman in good health. V is TRBV10-3 and J is TRBJ2-4; 16 bases align to TRBD2. As DNA, the CDR3 is TGTGCCATCAGCCCGGGACTAGCGGGAGGGCCGGGAAACATTCAGTACTTC. Amino acid sequence: CAISPGLAGGPGNIQYF.